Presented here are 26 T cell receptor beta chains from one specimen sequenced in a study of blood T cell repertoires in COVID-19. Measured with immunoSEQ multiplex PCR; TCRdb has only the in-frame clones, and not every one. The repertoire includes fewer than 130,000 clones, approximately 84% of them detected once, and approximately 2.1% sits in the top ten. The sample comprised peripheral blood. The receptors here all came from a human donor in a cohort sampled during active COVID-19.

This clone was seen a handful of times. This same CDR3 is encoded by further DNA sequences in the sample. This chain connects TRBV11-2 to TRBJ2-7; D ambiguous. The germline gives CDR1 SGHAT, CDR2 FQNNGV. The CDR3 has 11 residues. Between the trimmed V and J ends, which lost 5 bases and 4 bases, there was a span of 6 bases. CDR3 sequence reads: CASSPRYEQYF. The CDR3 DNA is TGTGCCAGCAGCCCGAGATACGAGCAGTACTTC.

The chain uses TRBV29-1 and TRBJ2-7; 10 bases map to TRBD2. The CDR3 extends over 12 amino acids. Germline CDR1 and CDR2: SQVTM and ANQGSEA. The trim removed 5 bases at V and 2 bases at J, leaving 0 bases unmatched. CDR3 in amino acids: CSVTSGTYEQYF. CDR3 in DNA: TGCAGCGTTACTAGCGGGACCTACGAGCAGTACTTC.

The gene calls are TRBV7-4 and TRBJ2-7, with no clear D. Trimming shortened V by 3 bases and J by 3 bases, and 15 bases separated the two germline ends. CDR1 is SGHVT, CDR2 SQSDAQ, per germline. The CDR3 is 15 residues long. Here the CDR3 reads CASSFFAQVNYEQYF. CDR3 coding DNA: TGTGCCAGCAGCTTTTTCGCGCAGGTTAACTACGAGCAGTACTTC.

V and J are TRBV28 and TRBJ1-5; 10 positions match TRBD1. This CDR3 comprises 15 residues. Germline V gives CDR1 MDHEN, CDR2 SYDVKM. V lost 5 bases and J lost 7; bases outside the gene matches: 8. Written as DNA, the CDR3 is TGTGCCAGCAGTCGGGACAGGGGAGGGGGACAGCCCCAGCATTTT. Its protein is CASSRDRGGGQPQHF.

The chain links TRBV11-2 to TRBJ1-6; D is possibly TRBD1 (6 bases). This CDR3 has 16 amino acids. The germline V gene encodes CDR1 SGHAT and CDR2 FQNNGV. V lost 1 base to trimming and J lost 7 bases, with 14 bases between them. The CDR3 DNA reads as TGTGCCAGCAGCTTAGTCCCGGGGAGGGGGAATTCACCCCTCCACTTT. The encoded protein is CASSLVPGRGNSPLHF.

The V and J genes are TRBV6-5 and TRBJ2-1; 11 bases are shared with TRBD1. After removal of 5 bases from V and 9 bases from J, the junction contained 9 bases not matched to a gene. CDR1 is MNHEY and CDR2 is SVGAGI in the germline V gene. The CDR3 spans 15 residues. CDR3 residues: CASSMGQGDRREQFF. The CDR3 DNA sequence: TGTGCCAGCAGTATGGGACAGGGGGATAGGCGTGAGCAGTTCTTC.

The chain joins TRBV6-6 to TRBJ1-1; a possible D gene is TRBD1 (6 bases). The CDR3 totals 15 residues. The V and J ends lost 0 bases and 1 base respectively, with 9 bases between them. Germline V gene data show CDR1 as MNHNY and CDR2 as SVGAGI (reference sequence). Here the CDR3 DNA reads TGTGCCAGCAGTTACTCGGACAGTACGAACACTGAAGCTTTCTTT. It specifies CASSYSDSTNTEAFF.

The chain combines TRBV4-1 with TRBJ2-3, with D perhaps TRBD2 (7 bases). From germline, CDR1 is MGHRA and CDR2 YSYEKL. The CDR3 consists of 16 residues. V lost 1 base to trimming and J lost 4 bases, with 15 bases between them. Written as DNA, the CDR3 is TGCGCCAGCAGCCAAGGGGACCAGGGGAGGGCAGATACGCAGTATTTT. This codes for CASSQGDQGRADTQYF.

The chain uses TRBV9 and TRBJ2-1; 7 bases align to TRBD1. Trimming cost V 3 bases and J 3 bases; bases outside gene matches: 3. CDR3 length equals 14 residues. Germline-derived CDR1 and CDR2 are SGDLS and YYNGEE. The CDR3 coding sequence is TGTGCCAGCAGCGAGGGGGCCGTCTACAATGAGCAGTTCTTC. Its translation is CASSEGAVYNEQFF.

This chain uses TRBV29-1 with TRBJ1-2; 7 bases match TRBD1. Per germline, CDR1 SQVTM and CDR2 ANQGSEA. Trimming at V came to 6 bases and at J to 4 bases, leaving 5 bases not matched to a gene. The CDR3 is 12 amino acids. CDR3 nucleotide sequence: TGCAGCGTGGGGGGACAGAGCTATGGCTACACCTTC. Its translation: CSVGGQSYGYTF.

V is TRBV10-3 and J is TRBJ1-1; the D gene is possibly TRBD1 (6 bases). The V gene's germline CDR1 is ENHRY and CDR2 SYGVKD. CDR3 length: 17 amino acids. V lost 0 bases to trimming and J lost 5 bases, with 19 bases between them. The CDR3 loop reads CAISESILLDSWTEAFF. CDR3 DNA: TGTGCCATCAGTGAGTCGATCTTGCTGGACAGCTGGACTGAAGCTTTCTTT.

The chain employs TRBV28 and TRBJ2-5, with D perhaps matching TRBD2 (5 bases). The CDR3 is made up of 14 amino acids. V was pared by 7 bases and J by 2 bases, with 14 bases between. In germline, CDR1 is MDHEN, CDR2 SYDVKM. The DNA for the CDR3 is TGTGCCAGCACCTTAGGTAGCGCACAAGAGACCCAGTACTTC. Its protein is CASTLGSAQETQYF.

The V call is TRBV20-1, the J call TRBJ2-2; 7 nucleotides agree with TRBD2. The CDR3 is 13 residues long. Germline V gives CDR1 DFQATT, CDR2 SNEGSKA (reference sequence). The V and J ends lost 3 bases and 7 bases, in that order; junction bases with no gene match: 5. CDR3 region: CSASAGVGGELFF. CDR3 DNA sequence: TGCAGTGCTAGTGCGGGAGTCGGCGGGGAGCTGTTTTTT.

The CDR3 DNA reads TGTGCCAGCAGTCCAGGGGGGCGGAACACTGAAGCTTTCTTT. Protein: CASSPGGRNTEAFF. The genes are TRBV28 and TRBJ1-1; 7 nucleotides align to TRBD1. V lost 5 bases, J lost 1 base, and 4 bases stayed unmatched. The CDR3 is 14 residues long. Germline CDR1 and CDR2: MDHEN and SYDVKM.

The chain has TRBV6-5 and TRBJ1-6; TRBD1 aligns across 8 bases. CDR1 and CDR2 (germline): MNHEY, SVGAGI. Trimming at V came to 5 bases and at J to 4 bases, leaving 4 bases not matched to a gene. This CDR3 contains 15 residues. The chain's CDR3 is CASSPGQGYNSPLHF. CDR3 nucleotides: TGTGCCAGCAGTCCTGGACAGGGTTATAATTCACCCCTCCACTTT.

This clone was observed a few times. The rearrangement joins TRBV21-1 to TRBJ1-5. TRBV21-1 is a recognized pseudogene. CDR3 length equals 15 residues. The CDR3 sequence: CASSSLRGDNQPQHF. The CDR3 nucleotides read TGTGCCAGCAGCTCCTTACGGGGAGATAATCAGCCCCAGCATTTT.

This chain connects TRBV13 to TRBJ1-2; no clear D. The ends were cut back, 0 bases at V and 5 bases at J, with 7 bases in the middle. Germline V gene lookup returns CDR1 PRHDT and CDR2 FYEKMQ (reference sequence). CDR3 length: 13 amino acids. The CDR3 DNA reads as TGTGCCAGCAGCTTAGGCAGGTCTTATGGCTACACCTTC. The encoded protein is CASSLGRSYGYTF. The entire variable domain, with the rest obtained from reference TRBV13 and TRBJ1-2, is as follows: AAGVIQSPRHLIKEKRETATLKCYPIPRHDTVYWYQQGPGQDPQFLISFYEKMQSDKGSIPDRFSAQQFSDYHSELNMSSLELGDSALYFCASSLGRSYGYTFGSGTRLTVV.

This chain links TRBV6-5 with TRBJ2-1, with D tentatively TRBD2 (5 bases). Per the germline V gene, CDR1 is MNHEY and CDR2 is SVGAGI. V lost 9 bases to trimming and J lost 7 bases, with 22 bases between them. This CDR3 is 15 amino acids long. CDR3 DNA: TGTGCCAGTCGATCGATCATCGGGGTGAGGAATGAGCAGTTCTTC. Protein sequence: CASRSIIGVRNEQFF.

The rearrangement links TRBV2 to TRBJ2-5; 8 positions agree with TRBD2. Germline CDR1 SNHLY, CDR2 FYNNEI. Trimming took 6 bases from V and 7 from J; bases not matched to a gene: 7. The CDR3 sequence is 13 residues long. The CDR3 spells CASRRGLEGTQYF. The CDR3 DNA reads TGTGCCAGCAGAAGGGGACTAGAGGGGACCCAGTACTTC.

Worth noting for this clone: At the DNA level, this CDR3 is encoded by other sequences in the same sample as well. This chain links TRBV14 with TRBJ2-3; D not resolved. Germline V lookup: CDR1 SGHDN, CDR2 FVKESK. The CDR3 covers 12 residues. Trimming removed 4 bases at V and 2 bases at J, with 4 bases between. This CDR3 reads CASSPFTDTQYF. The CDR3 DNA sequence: TGTGCCAGCAGCCCATTCACAGATACGCAGTATTTT.

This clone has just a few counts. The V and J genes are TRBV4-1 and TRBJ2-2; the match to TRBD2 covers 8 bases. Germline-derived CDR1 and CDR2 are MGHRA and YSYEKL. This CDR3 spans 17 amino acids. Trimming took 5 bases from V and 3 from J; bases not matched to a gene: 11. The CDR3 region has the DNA TGCGCCAGCAGCTACCAGGTAACTAGCGGTGACACCGGGGAGCTGTTTTTT. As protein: CASSYQVTSGDTGELFF.

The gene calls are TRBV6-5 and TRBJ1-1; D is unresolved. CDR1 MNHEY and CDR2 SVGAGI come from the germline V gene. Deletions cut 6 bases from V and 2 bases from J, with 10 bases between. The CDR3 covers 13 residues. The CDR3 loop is CASRRTRNTEAFF. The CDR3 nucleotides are TGTGCCAGCAGGAGGACTCGAAACACTGAAGCTTTCTTT.

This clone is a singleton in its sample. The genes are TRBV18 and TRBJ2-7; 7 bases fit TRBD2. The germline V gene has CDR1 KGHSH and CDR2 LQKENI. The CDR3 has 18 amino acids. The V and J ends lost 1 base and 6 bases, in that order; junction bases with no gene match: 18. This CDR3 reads CASSPRIIAGTTVPEQYF. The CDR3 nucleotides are TGTGCCAGCTCACCACGCATTATTGCCGGGACTACCGTTCCCGAGCAGTACTTC.

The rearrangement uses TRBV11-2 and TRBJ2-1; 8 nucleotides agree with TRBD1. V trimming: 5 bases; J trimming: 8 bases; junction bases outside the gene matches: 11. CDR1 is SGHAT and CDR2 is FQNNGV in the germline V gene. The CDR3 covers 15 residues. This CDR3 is CASSLPRGHSYEQFF. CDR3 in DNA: TGTGCCAGCAGCCTCCCCAGGGGGCATAGCTATGAGCAGTTCTTC.

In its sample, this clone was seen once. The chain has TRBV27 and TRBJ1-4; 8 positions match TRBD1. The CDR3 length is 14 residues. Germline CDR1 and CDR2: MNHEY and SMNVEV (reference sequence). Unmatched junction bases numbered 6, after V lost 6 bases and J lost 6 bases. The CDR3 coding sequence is TGTGCCAGCAGGACAGGGGCGGGTTATGAAAAACTGTTTTTT. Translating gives CASRTGAGYEKLFF.

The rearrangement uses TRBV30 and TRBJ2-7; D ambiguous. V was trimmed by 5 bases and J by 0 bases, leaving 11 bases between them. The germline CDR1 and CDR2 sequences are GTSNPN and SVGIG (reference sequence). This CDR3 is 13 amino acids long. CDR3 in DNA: TGTGCCTGGGATTCAGGAAGCTCCTACGAGCAGTACTTC. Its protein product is CAWDSGSSYEQYF.